The 20 T cell receptor beta chains given below trace back to one sample, sequenced in a study of CD8 T cells in ankylosing spondylitis. Study-level results: A motif of 7 or 8 highly homologous TCR beta variants was seen as apparently characteristic of ankylosing spondylitis blood.

Which antigens these TCRs recognize remains unknown. TCRdb re-derived calls from the 5' RACE reads in MiXCR, one entry per CDR3 protein. The sample has approximately 540,000 distinct CDR3 sequences, about an eighth seen once. Sequencing was performed on blood, either unsorted or a sorted T cell fraction (not recorded which). The receptors were sampled from a male donor with ankylosing spondylitis.

In this sample, this clonotype turned up a few times. J is TRBJ2-1 and V is TRBV11-3, with D possibly matching TRBD1 (7 bases). Germline assignment: CDR1 SGHNT and CDR2 YENEEA. Trimming removed 4 bases from V and 1 base from J, with 14 bases in between. CDR3 length: 16 residues. The CDR3 region is CASSSGGTESYNEQFF. Written as DNA, the CDR3 is TGTGCCAGCAGCTCAGGGGGGACGGAGTCCTACAATGAGCAGTTCTTC.

In its sample, this clonotype was seen many times. The V call is TRBV7-2, the J call TRBJ1-1, with D perhaps TRBD1 (6 bases). Trimming took off 3 bases at V and 4 bases at J, with 12 bases between the two ends. CDR3 length: 14 amino acids. Per germline, CDR1 SGHTA and CDR2 FQGNSA. The CDR3 sequence: CASSFLSGATEAFF. The DNA for the CDR3 is TGTGCCAGCAGCTTCCTCTCGGGGGCCACTGAAGCTTTCTTT.

This clonotype came up many times. V is TRBV10-1 and J is TRBJ2-1; no clear D gene. The CDR3 has 15 residues. Looked up from germline, CDR1 is WNHNN and CDR2 is SYGVQD (reference sequence). Trimming took off 2 bases at V and 7 bases at J, with 15 bases between the two ends. This CDR3 is CASSELEVVRNEQFF. CDR3 bases: TGCGCCAGCAGTGAGCTCGAGGTCGTGAGGAATGAGCAGTTCTTC.

In this sample, this clonotype turned up a few times. The chain is built from TRBV19 and TRBJ1-1; D is ambiguous. Germline CDR1 reads LNHDA; CDR2 reads SQIVND (reference sequence). The CDR3 consists of 14 residues. V lost 3 bases, J lost 5 bases, and 13 bases lay in between. CDR3 protein: CASSIVPQDTEAFF. The CDR3 DNA is TGTGCCAGTAGTATTGTCCCGCAAGATACTGAAGCTTTCTTT.

In DNA, the CDR3 is TGTGCCAGTAGTAGTGTCTTAACAGATACGCAGTATTTT. Residues: CASSSVLTDTQYF. This chain joins TRBV19 and TRBJ2-3, with no clear D. V lost 4 bases to trimming and J lost 3 bases, with 8 bases between them. This CDR3 is 13 amino acids long. Germline lookup yields CDR1 LNHDA and CDR2 SQIVND (reference sequence).

This clonotype came up many times. The V and J genes are TRBV6-5 and TRBJ2-1; the D is unclear. The CDR3 extends over 15 amino acids. CDR1 and CDR2 from the germline V gene are MNHEY and SVGAGI. V was clipped by 0 bases and J by 10 bases, with 16 bases between them. Here the CDR3 DNA reads TGTGCCAGCAGTTACTCGAATCGGGCACCTGGGGAGCAGTTCTTC. Translation gives CASSYSNRAPGEQFF.

This clonotype was detected a few times. V usage is TRBV20-1 and J usage is TRBJ2-3; 9 nucleotides align to TRBD1. Germline CDR1 reads DFQATT; CDR2 reads SNEGSKA (reference sequence). V lost 5 bases to trimming and J lost 3 bases; unmatched junction nucleotides: 9. This CDR3 has 15 amino acids. CDR3 DNA: TGCAGTGCTGAAAGAAGGGACAGGGAGACAGATACGCAGTATTTT. Its protein is CSAERRDRETDTQYF.

V gene TRBV24-1 combines with J gene TRBJ2-2; D perhaps matches TRBD2 (5 bases). The CDR3 consists of 14 residues. Germline loops: CDR1 KGHDR, CDR2 SFDVKD. The V and J ends lost 10 bases and 0 bases respectively, with 11 bases between them. The CDR3 reads CATGSFPNTGELFF. CDR3 nucleotide sequence: TGTGCCACGGGGAGCTTCCCGAACACCGGGGAGCTGTTTTTT.

The rearrangement uses TRBV20-1 and TRBJ2-1; the D gene is possibly TRBD2 (5 bases). The CDR3 is 15 amino acids. V was clipped by 3 bases and J by 5 bases, with 17 bases between them. Germline V gene sequence: CDR1 DFQATT, CDR2 SNEGSKA (reference sequence). CDR3 amino acids: CSASRTSPRDNEQFF. CDR3 coding DNA: TGCAGTGCTAGTAGGACTTCGCCCCGGGACAATGAGCAGTTCTTC.

This clonotype was found many times. The chain is built from TRBV29-1 and TRBJ2-2, with TRBD2 as a possible D gene (6 bases). Germline assignment: CDR1 SQVTM and CDR2 ANQGSEA. CDR3 length: 17 residues. V was shortened by 6 bases and J by 0 bases, with 20 bases between the two germline ends. The CDR3: CSVFLASILANTGELFF. In DNA, the CDR3 is TGCAGCGTCTTCCTAGCGTCCATTCTAGCGAACACCGGGGAGCTGTTTTTT.

The gene calls are TRBV11-2 and TRBJ2-1, with TRBD2 matching 14 bases. V trimming: 4 bases; J trimming: 2 bases; junction bases outside the gene matches: 7. The CDR3 has 18 amino acids. Germline CDR1 SGHAT, CDR2 FQNNGV. CDR3 nucleotide sequence: TGTGCCAGCAGCTCCGGGACTAGCGGGAGAAAACCCTACAATGAGCAGTTCTTC. Its translation: CASSSGTSGRKPYNEQFF.

The V and J genes are TRBV6-4 and TRBJ2-7; 7 bases agree with TRBD1. Trimming removed 2 bases from V and 7 bases from J; junction bases left unmatched: 20. This CDR3 contains 18 residues. Germline assignment: CDR1 MRHNA and CDR2 SNTAGT. The CDR3 protein is CASSDPPPVRGPLGEQYV. Here the CDR3 DNA reads TGTGCCAGCAGTGACCCCCCCCCGGTGAGGGGGCCGTTGGGGGAGCAGTACGTC.

The genes are TRBV5-1 and TRBJ2-3; 7 positions agree with TRBD1. V was clipped by 0 bases and J by 5 bases; unmatched bases: 3. Germline V CDR1 and CDR2: SGHRS, YFSETQ. This CDR3 has 14 residues. The CDR3 region is CASSLGQGEDTQYF. The CDR3 DNA follows: TGCGCCAGCAGCTTGGGTCAGGGGGAAGATACGCAGTATTTT.

A few counts support this clonotype. This sequence joins TRBV7-2 and TRBJ2-7; 7 bases are a match to TRBD2. V lost 5 bases and J lost 3; bases outside the gene matches: 10. In germline, CDR1 is SGHTA, CDR2 FQGNSA. The CDR3 is made up of 15 amino acids. The CDR3 DNA reads as TGTGCCAGCAGCCAGACTAGCTCAGGACTCTACGAGCAGTACGTC. Translating it yields CASSQTSSGLYEQYV.

This chain uses TRBV24-1 with TRBJ2-2; maybe TRBD2 (5 bases). The germline gives CDR1 KGHDR, CDR2 SFDVKD. The CDR3 is 15 residues long. The V and J ends lost 4 bases and 8 bases respectively, with 16 bases between them. CDR3 amino acids: CATSETGKKWGELFF. Written as DNA, the CDR3 is TGTGCCACCAGTGAAACGGGAAAGAAATGGGGGGAGCTGTTTTTT.

This clonotype has more than one count but fewer than ten. The chain joins TRBV4-1 to TRBJ2-1, with D perhaps given as TRBD1 or TRBD2 (7 bases each). Trimming took 6 bases from V and 13 from J, leaving 25 bases between them. CDR1 and CDR2 (germline): MGHRA, YSYEKL. CDR3 length: 15 residues. In DNA, the CDR3 is TGCGCCAGCAGACCTATGGGAGGGGGCAGTGAGGGACAGTTCTTC. Translating it yields CASRPMGGGSEGQFF.

The chain uses TRBV29-1 and TRBJ1-4, with D hard to call. With 7 bases removed from V and 6 bases from J, the gap between germline ends came to 15 bases. CDR1 SQVTM and CDR2 ANQGSEA come from the germline V gene. The CDR3 length is 13 residues. The CDR3 region has the DNA TGCAGCGGATCGATTGGGAGGGATGAAAAACTGTTTTTT. This sequence encodes CSGSIGRDEKLFF.

This chain uses TRBV20-1 with TRBJ2-1; TRBD2 matches at 7 bases. The V and J ends lost 3 bases and 3 bases, in that order; junction bases with no gene match: 8. The CDR3 extends over 15 amino acids. CDR1 is DFQATT, CDR2 SNEGSKA, per germline (reference sequence). Here the CDR3 DNA reads TGCAGTGCTAGGGCCCTAGCGGTGGTCTACAATGAGCAGTTCTTC. It specifies CSARALAVVYNEQFF.

The sample holds many counts of this clonotype. V is TRBV15 and J is TRBJ1-5; D possibly corresponds to TRBD1 (6 bases). Germline V lookup: CDR1 LNHNV, CDR2 YYDKDF (reference sequence). The CDR3 covers 14 residues. V was cut by 2 bases and J by 7 bases, with 12 bases left in between. The CDR3 sequence: CATSRSGGRQPQHF. For the CDR3, the DNA is TGTGCCACCAGCAGATCGGGGGGCCGGCAGCCCCAGCATTTT.

This clonotype was detected only a few times. V usage is TRBV27 and J usage is TRBJ1-2; D uncertain. Trimming removed 3 bases from V and 3 bases from J, with 11 bases in between. Germline V gives CDR1 MNHEY, CDR2 SMNVEV (reference sequence). This CDR3 spans 14 amino acids. The CDR3 region has the DNA TGTGCCAGCAGTTTGAGTTCGGGGTACTATGGCTACACCTTC. Translating gives CASSLSSGYYGYTF.